This TCR beta chain was identified during a study of identical twins. CDR1 and CDR2 from the germline V gene are MNHEY and SVGAGI. V gave up 8 bases and J gave up 5 bases, with 18 bases separating them. This CDR3 comprises 14 residues. TCRdb fed the 5' RACE reads into MiXCR, producing one record per CDR3 protein. The sample shows roughly 1.6 million distinct CDR3 sequences, around 29% of them seen only once. The sample was cord blood. The source is a newborn girl in good health. The V call is TRBV6-5, the J call TRBJ1-1; a possible D gene is TRBD1 (6 bases). CDR3 sequence (DNA): TGTGCCAGCTATAAGATGGGGGCTTGGACTGAAGCTTTCTTT. This encodes CASYKMGAWTEAFF.